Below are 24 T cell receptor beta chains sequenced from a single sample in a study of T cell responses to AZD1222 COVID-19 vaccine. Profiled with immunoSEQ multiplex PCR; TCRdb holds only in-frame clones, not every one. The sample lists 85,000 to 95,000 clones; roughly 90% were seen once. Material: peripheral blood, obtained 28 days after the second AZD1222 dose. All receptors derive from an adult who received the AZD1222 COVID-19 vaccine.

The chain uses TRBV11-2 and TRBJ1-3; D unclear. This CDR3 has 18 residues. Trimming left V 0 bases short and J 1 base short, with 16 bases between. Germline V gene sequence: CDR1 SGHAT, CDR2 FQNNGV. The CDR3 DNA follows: TGTGCCAGCAGCTTAGATCAACCGGGCCGACCTTCTGGAAACACCATATATTTT. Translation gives CASSLDQPGRPSGNTIYF.

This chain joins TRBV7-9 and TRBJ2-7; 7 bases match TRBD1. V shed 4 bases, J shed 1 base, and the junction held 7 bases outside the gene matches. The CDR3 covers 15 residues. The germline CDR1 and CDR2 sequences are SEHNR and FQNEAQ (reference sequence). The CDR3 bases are TGTGCCAGCAGCTCAGACGGGGACAGATCCTACGAGCAGTACTTC. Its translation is CASSSDGDRSYEQYF.

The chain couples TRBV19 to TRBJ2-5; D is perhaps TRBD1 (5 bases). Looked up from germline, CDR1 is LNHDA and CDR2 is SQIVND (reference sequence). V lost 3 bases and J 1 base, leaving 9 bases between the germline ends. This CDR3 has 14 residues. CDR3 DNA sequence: TGTGCCAGTAGTATTGGGGCCGGCCAAGAGACCCAGTACTTC. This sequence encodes CASSIGAGQETQYF.

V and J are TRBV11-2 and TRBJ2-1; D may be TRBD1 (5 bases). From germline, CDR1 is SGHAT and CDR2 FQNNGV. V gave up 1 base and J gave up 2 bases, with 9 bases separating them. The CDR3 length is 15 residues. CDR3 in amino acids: CASSLAARAYNEQFF. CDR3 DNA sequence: TGTGCCAGCAGCTTAGCCGCCAGGGCCTACAATGAGCAGTTCTTC. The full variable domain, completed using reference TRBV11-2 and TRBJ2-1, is EAGVAQSPRYKIIEKRQSVAFWCNPISGHATLYWYQQILGQGPKLLIQFQNNGVVDDSQLPKDRFSAERLKGVDSTLKIQPAKLEDSAVYLCASSLAARAYNEQFFGPGTRLTVL.

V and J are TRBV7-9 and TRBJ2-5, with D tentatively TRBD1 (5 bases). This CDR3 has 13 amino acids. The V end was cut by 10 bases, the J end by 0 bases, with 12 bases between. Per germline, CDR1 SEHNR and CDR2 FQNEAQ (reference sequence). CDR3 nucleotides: TGTGCCACCCAAAAGGGGTACCAAGAGACCCAGTACTTC. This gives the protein CATQKGYQETQYF. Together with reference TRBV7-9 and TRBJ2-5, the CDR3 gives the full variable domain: DTGVSQNPRHKITKRGQNVTFRCDPISEHNRLYWYRQTLGQGPEFLTYFQNEAQLEKSRLLSDRFSAERPKGSFSTLEIQRTEQGDSAMYLCATQKGYQETQYFGPGTRLLVL.

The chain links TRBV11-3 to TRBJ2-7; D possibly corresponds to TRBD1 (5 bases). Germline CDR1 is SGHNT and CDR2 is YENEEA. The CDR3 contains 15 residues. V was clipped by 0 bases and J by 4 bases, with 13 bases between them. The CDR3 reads CASSLEGRAHYEQYF. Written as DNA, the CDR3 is TGTGCCAGCAGCTTAGAGGGGCGAGCACATTACGAGCAGTACTTC.

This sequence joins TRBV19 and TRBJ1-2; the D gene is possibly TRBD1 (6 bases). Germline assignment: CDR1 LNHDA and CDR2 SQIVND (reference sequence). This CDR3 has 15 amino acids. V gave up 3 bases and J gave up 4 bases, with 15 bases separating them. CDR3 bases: TGTGCCAGTAGTATTTTACAGGGACGAGTCTATGGCTACACCTTC. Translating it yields CASSILQGRVYGYTF.

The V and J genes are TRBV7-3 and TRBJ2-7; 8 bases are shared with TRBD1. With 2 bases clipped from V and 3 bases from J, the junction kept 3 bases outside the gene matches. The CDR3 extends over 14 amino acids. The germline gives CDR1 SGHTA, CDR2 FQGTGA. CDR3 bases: TGTGCCAGCAGCTTAGGACAGGGAGACTACGAGCAGTACTTC. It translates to CASSLGQGDYEQYF.

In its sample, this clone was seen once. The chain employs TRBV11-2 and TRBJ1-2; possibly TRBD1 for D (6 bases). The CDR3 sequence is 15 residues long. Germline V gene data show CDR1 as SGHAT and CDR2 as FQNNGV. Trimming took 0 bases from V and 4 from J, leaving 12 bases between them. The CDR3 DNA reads TGTGCCAGCAGCTTAGATGCGGGGGCGAGCTATGGCTACACCTTC. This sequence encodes CASSLDAGASYGYTF.

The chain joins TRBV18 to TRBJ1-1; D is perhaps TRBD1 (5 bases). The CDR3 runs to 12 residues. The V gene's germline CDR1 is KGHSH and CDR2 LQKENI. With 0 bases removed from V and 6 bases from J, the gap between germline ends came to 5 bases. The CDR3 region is CASSPPGPEAFF. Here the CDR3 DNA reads TGTGCCAGCTCACCACCGGGGCCTGAAGCTTTCTTT.

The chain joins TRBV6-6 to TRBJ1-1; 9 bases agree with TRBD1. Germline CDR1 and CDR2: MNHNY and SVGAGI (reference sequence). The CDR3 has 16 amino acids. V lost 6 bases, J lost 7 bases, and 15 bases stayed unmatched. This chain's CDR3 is CASRNTGGVGQVEAFF. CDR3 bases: TGTGCCAGCAGAAACACAGGGGGCGTAGGACAGGTTGAAGCTTTCTTT.

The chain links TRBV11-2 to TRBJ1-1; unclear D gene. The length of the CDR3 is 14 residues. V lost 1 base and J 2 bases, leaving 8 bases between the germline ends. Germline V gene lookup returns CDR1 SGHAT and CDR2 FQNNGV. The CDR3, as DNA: TGTGCCAGCAGCTTAGTGGGAAGCAACACTGAAGCTTTCTTT. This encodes CASSLVGSNTEAFF.

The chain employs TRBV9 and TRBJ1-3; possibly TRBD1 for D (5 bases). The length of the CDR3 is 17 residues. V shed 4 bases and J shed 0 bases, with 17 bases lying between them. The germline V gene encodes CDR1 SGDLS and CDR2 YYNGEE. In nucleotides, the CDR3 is TGTGCCAGCAGCCCGTCCCATCAGGACAACTCTGGAAACACCATATATTTT. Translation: CASSPSHQDNSGNTIYF.

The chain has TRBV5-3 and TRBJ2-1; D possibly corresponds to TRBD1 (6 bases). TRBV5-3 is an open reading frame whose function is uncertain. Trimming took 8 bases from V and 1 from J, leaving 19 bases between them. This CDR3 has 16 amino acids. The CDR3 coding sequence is TGTGCCAGTCACGCTCAGGGGTGCAGGTCCTACAATGAGCAGTTCTTC. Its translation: CASHAQGCRSYNEQFF.

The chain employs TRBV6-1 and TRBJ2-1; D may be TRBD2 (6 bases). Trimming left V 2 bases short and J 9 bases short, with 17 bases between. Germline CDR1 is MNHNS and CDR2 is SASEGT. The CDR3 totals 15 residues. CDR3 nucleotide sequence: TGTGCCAGCAGTGAAAGGGGCCCTAGCGTAAGTGAGCAGTTCTTC. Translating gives CASSERGPSVSEQFF.

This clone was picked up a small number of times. CDR3 DNA sequence: TGTGCCAGCAGCCAGGGAGAAACCCCTTCTGAAGCTTTCTTT. Translating gives CASSQGETPSEAFF. The chain is built from TRBV14 and TRBJ1-1, with D unresolved. The germline CDR1 and CDR2 sequences are SGHDN and FVKESK. Trimming removed 3 bases from V and 6 bases from J, with 14 bases in between. CDR3 size: 14 residues.

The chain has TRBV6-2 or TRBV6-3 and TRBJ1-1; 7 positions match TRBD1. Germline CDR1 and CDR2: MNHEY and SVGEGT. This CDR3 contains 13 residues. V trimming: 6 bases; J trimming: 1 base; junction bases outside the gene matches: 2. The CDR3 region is CASSRQGNTEAFF. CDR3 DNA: TGTGCCAGCAGCCGACAGGGGAACACTGAAGCTTTCTTT.

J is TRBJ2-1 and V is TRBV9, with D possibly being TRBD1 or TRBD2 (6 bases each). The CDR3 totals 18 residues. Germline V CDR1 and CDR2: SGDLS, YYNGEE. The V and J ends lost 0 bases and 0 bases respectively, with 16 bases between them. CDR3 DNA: TGTGCCAGCAGCGTAGGAGGGGGGACACCAAGCTCCTACAATGAGCAGTTCTTC. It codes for CASSVGGGTPSSYNEQFF.

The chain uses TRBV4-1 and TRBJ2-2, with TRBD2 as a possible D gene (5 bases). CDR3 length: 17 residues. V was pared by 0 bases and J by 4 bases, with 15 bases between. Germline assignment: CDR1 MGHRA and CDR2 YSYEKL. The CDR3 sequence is CASSQEPSGPVTGELFF. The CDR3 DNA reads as TGCGCCAGCAGCCAAGAGCCCAGCGGCCCGGTCACCGGGGAGCTGTTTTTT.

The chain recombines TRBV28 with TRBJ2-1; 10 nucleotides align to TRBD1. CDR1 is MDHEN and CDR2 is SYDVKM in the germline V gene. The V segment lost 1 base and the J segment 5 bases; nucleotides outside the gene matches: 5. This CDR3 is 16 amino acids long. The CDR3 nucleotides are TGTGCCAGCAGTTTATACGCGGGACAGGGGCACAATGAGCAGTTCTTC. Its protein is CASSLYAGQGHNEQFF.

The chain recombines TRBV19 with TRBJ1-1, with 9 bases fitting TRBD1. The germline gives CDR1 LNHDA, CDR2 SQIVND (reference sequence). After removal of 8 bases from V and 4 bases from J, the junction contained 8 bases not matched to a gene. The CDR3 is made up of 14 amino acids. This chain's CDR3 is CASYTGGRSTEAFF. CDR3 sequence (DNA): TGTGCCAGTTATACAGGGGGCCGGAGCACTGAAGCTTTCTTT.

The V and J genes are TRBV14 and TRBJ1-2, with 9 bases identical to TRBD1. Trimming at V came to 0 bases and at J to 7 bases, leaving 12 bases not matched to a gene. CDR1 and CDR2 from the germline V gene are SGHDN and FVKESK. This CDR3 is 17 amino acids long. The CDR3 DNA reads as TGTGCCAGCAGCCAAGATATGGGACAGGGCAGGTCCGGTGGCTACACCTTC. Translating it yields CASSQDMGQGRSGGYTF.

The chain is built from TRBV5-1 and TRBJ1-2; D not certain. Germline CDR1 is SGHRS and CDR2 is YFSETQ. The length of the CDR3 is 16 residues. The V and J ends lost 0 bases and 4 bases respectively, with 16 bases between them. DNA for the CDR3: TGCGCCAGCAGCTTGGACAGAACAGTAAAAATCTATGGCTACACCTTC. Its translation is CASSLDRTVKIYGYTF.

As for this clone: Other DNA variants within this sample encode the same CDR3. Here the CDR3 reads CASSLGGFGYTF. CDR3 in DNA: TGTGCCAGCAGTTTAGGAGGGTTCGGCTACACCTTC. The V call is TRBV12-3 or TRBV12-4, the J call TRBJ1-2; no definite D call. Trimming cost V 1 base and J 8 bases, with 8 bases left between them. There are 12 residues in the CDR3.